This note documents a single T cell receptor beta chain sequence. In the study's own analysis: Amplification of reference gene primers was used by the study to estimate nucleated cell counts. The protocol was immunoSEQ multiplex PCR, while the TCRdb copy is restricted to in-frame clones and leaves out a portion. The V and J calls and clone size come from that table; D and trimming were worked out from the DNA. The sample records over 90,000 clones, 89% being singletons. The CDR3 sequence is 16 residues long. The germline V gene has CDR1 MGHRA and CDR2 YSYEKL. The germline V and J ends were trimmed by 1 base and 0 bases, with 9 bases remaining between them. This record comes from a study of blood T cell repertoires in COVID-19. Study-level information: Collection of acute and convalescent COVID-19 samples took place in the United States, Italy and Spain. Nucleic acid was either cDNA or gDNA, and it came from T cells, B-cell-depleted T cells, or PBMCs.

V is TRBV4-1 and J is TRBJ1-4; D is uncertain. The sample comprised peripheral blood. The TCR comes from a woman in her sixties or seventies with acute or convalescent COVID-19. CDR3 residues: CASSQVTGTTNEKLFF. In nucleotides, the CDR3 is TGCGCCAGCAGCCAAGTTACCGGGACAACTAATGAAAAACTGTTTTTT.